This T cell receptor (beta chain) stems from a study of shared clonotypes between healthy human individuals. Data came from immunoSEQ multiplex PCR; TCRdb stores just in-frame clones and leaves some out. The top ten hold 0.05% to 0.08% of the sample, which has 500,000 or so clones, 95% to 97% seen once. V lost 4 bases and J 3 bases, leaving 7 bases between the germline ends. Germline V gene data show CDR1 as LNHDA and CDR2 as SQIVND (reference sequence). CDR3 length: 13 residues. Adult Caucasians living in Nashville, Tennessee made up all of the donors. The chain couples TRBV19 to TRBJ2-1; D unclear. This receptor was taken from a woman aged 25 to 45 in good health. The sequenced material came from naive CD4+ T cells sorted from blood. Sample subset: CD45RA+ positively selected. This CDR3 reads CASSTNLYNEQFF. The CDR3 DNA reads TGTGCCAGTAGTACCAACCTCTACAATGAGCAGTTCTTC.